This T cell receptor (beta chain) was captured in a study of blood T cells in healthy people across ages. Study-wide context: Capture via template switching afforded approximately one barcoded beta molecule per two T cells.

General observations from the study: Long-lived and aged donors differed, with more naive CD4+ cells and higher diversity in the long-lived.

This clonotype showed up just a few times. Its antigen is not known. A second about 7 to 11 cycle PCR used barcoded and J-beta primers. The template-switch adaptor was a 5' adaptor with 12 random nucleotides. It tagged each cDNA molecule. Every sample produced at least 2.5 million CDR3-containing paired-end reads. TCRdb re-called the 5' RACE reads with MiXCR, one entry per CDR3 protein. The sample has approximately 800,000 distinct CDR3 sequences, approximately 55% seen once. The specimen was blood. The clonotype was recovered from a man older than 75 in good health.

The CDR3 nucleotides are TGTGCCATCAGTGAGTCCGTCACGAGCGGGGCCAACGTCCTGACTTTC. As protein: CAISESVTSGANVLTF. The chain carries TRBV10-3 and TRBJ2-6; D ambiguous. Per germline, CDR1 ENHRY and CDR2 SYGVKD. The V gene lost 0 bases and the J gene lost 4 bases, with 10 bases spanning the gap. The CDR3 runs 16 residues.